The 21 T cell receptor beta chains below all came from one sample that was sequenced in a study of T cells in Graves' hyperthyroidism and ophthalmopathy. Amplified TCR beta CDR3 regions came from RNA transcripts. The primer set for the first-round RT-PCR of the TCR CDR3 was HTBI. TCRdb reprocessed the multiplex PCR reads with MiXCR, giving one entry per CDR3 protein. This table has 500,000 to 650,000 distinct CDR3 sequences, about 15% appearing once. Material for sequencing was blood. These receptors all stem from a woman younger than 30 with Graves' ophthalmopathy.

A remark on this clonotype: A much larger clone differs by one base, so this may be a read error. The chain uses TRBV10-3 and TRBJ2-7; D not resolved. The length of the CDR3 is 11 residues. Trimming shortened V by 5 bases and J by 6 bases, and 8 bases separated the two germline ends. CDR1 and CDR2 (germline): ENHRY, SYGVKD. The CDR3 region is CAISYTTEQYF. CDR3 bases: TGTGCCATCAGTTACACGACCGAGCAGTACTTC.

This clonotype was picked up many times. The gene calls are TRBV5-6 and TRBJ1-5, with D possibly TRBD1 on 5 matching bases. The CDR3 is 13 residues long. With 5 bases removed from V and 2 bases from J, the gap between germline ends came to 8 bases. The germline V gene has CDR1 SGHDT and CDR2 YYEEEE. CDR3 sequence reads: CASSAQGNQPQHF. The CDR3, as DNA: TGTGCCAGCAGTGCACAGGGCAATCAGCCCCAGCATTTT.

This clonotype has only a few counts. The V call is TRBV5-1, the J call TRBJ1-6; D unclear. The V gene lost 6 bases and the J gene lost 8 bases, with 15 bases spanning the gap. The CDR3 covers 14 residues. Germline CDR1 SGHRS, CDR2 YFSETQ. CDR3 bases: TGCGCCAGCACCGCCGGACCGGCGGATTCACCCCTCCACTTT. Translated: CASTAGPADSPLHF.

The chain joins TRBV6-9 to TRBJ2-5; no reliable D call. Trimming stripped 3 bases from V and 5 bases from J, with 16 bases between. Germline loops: CDR1 MNHGY, CDR2 SVAAGI. The CDR3 contains 15 residues. CDR3 DNA sequence: TGTGCCAGCAGTTACGCCACCTCCAGTGGGGAGACCCAGTACTTC. It encodes CASSYATSSGETQYF.

This chain joins TRBV6-2 or TRBV6-3 and TRBJ2-2; tentative D call: TRBD1 (6 bases). V lost 2 bases, J lost 3 bases, and 13 bases lay in between. Germline-derived CDR1 and CDR2 are MNHEY and SVGEGT. The CDR3 loop spans 16 amino acids. The CDR3 is CASSYPGTFYTGELFF. CDR3 bases: TGTGCCAGCAGTTACCCCGGGACATTTTACACCGGGGAGCTGTTTTTT.

This clonotype was detected only a few times. CDR3 protein: CASSNGGREGYTF. CDR3 DNA sequence: TGTGCCAGCAGCAATGGGGGAAGGGAGGGCTACACCTTC. The rearrangement joins TRBV11-2 to TRBJ1-2; D perhaps matches TRBD1 (5 bases). The CDR3 sequence is 13 residues long. Germline assignment: CDR1 SGHAT and CDR2 FQNNGV. Trimming pared 5 bases from V and 8 bases from J, leaving 15 bases between.

Many counts were recorded for this clonotype. The chain combines TRBV4-1 with TRBJ2-1; TRBD2 matches 7 bases. This CDR3 is 17 amino acids long. V was pared by 0 bases and J by 4 bases, with 9 bases of the junction left unmatched. The germline gives CDR1 MGHRA, CDR2 YSYEKL. The DNA of the CDR3 is TGCGCCAGCAGCCAAGAGGCGGCTAGCGGTCCTTACAATGAGCAGTTCTTC. It is translated as CASSQEAASGPYNEQFF.

This clonotype has only a few counts. The chain recombines TRBV24-1 with TRBJ2-1; D is unresolved. The V end lost 4 bases, the J end lost 3 bases, and 9 bases lay between the germline ends. The V gene's germline CDR1 is KGHDR and CDR2 SFDVKD. The CDR3 consists of 14 residues. The CDR3, as DNA: TGTGCCACCAGTGAGGCCCGAAACTACAATGAGCAGTTCTTC. It codes for CATSEARNYNEQFF.

The chain uses TRBV4-1 and TRBJ2-1, with 10 bases identical to TRBD2. The germline V gene has CDR1 MGHRA and CDR2 YSYEKL. V shed 6 bases, J shed 7 bases, and the junction held 9 bases outside the gene matches. The CDR3 loop spans 15 amino acids. CDR3 sequence (DNA): TGCGCCAGCAGTCGACTAGCGGGCGGGACTAATGAGCAGTTCTTC. This translates into CASSRLAGGTNEQFF.

This clonotype has only a few counts. This chain links TRBV19 with TRBJ1-3; maybe TRBD1 (6 bases). The CDR3 spans 14 residues. Germline V gene sequence: CDR1 LNHDA, CDR2 SQIVND (reference sequence). Trimming stripped 6 bases from V and 1 base from J, with 10 bases between. CDR3 loop: CASRPTGSGNTIYF. CDR3 bases: TGTGCCAGTAGACCAACAGGGTCTGGAAACACCATATATTTT.

This clonotype has more than one count but fewer than ten. The rearrangement joins TRBV19 to TRBJ1-4; no definite D call. The V gene lost 3 bases and the J gene lost 2 bases, with 10 bases spanning the gap. The CDR3 contains 15 residues. Per the germline V gene, CDR1 is LNHDA and CDR2 is SQIVND (reference sequence). The CDR3 DNA sequence: TGTGCCAGTAGTATCGCCACTGGGACTAATGAAAAACTGTTTTTT. Translation gives CASSIATGTNEKLFF.

This clonotype was recorded many times. The V call is TRBV20-1, the J call TRBJ1-2; perhaps TRBD1 as D (5 bases). Germline V gives CDR1 DFQATT, CDR2 SNEGSKA (reference sequence). Deletions cut 6 bases from V and 4 bases from J, with 12 bases between. The CDR3 is 12 residues long. The CDR3: CSATTETYGYTF. CDR3 in DNA: TGCAGTGCCACGACAGAGACCTATGGCTACACCTTC.

The rearrangement uses TRBV12-3 or TRBV12-4 and TRBJ2-3, with TRBD2 as a possible D gene (6 bases). The length of the CDR3 is 16 residues. Trimming removed 7 bases at V and 6 bases at J, with 23 bases between. Here the CDR3 reads CASTLGRTTRADTQYF. CDR3 nucleotides: TGTGCCAGCACCCTAGGGCGGACTACTCGTGCGGATACGCAGTATTTT.

This clonotype has just a few counts. V and J are TRBV10-1 and TRBJ2-2, with D unresolved. V lost 8 bases and J lost 2, with 18 bases in between. Germline values: CDR1 WNHNN, CDR2 SYGVQD (reference sequence). The CDR3 spans 16 residues. The CDR3 region has the DNA TGCGCCAGCCATAGGAGAGGACCGATAAACACCGGGGAGCTGTTTTTT. This translates into CASHRRGPINTGELFF.

This clonotype was seen many times. The V call is TRBV30, the J call TRBJ1-1; no reliable D call. Per the germline V gene, CDR1 is GTSNPN and CDR2 is SVGIG (reference sequence). This CDR3 region has 13 residues. V gave up 1 base and J gave up 2 bases, with 8 bases separating them. CDR3 region: CAWSEQLNTEAFF. The CDR3 region has the DNA TGTGCCTGGAGTGAACAGCTTAACACTGAAGCTTTCTTT.

This clonotype was observed at least ten times. The CDR3 sequence is CASSPDSTMNTEAFF. In DNA form, the CDR3 reads TGTGCCAGCTCACCGGACAGTACCATGAACACTGAAGCTTTCTTT. The chain is built from TRBV18 and TRBJ1-1, with D possibly TRBD1 on 6 matching bases. The CDR3 totals 15 residues. Trimming shortened V by 3 bases and J by 0 bases, and 11 bases separated the two germline ends. Germline CDR1 and CDR2: KGHSH and LQKENI.

The chain joins TRBV5-1 to TRBJ2-7; D assignment may be TRBD1 or TRBD2 (5 bases each). The germline V gene encodes CDR1 SGHRS and CDR2 YFSETQ. Trimming stripped 0 bases from V and 2 bases from J, with 12 bases between. The CDR3 loop spans 15 amino acids. The chain's CDR3 is CASSLGRRTTYEQYF. The CDR3 nucleotides read TGCGCCAGCAGCTTGGGGAGGCGGACAACCTACGAGCAGTACTTC. Drawing the rest from reference TRBV5-1 and TRBJ2-7, the complete variable domain is KAGVTQTPRYLIKTRGQQVTLSCSPISGHRSVSWYQQTPGQGLQFLFEYFSETQRNKGNFPGRFSGRQFSNSRSEMNVSTLELGDSALYLCASSLGRRTTYEQYFGPGTRLTVT.

The sample holds many counts of this clonotype. The rearrangement uses TRBV12-3 or TRBV12-4 and TRBJ1-1; D uncertain. V dropped 6 bases and J dropped 0 bases, with 2 bases sitting between them. CDR3 length equals 11 residues. The CDR3 bases are TGTGCCAGCAGCGTGAACACTGAAGCTTTCTTT. This encodes CASSVNTEAFF.

This clonotype was counted at least ten times. The chain employs TRBV28 and TRBJ1-1, with D possibly matching TRBD1 (5 bases). Trimming cost V 4 bases and J 1 base, with 16 bases left between them. The germline CDR1 and CDR2 sequences are MDHEN and SYDVKM. The CDR3 spans 16 residues. The CDR3 reads CASSSRPRASNTEAFF. The CDR3 nucleotides read TGTGCCAGCAGTTCCCGCCCCAGGGCCTCGAACACTGAAGCTTTCTTT.

This clonotype has only a few counts. The chain uses TRBV20-1 and TRBJ2-1, with 7 bases matching TRBD1. The germline gives CDR1 DFQATT, CDR2 SNEGSKA (reference sequence). The CDR3 consists of 20 residues. V lost 1 base, J lost 0 bases, and 18 bases stayed unmatched. CDR3 region: CSARGGTAARGGSSYNEQFF. DNA for the CDR3: TGCAGTGCTAGAGGGGGGACAGCAGCACGAGGCGGCAGCTCCTACAATGAGCAGTTCTTC.

This clonotype has just a few counts. The chain carries TRBV7-6 and TRBJ1-6, with 8 bases matching TRBD1. Germline V gene data show CDR1 as SGHVS and CDR2 as FNYEAQ. V dropped 2 bases and J dropped 8; count of bases not matched to a gene: 5. CDR3 length: 15 amino acids. CDR3 bases: TGTGCCAGCAGCTTATACAGGGGGGGCGATTCACCCCTCCACTTT. Its protein is CASSLYRGGDSPLHF.